This is a list of T cell receptor beta chains from one sample in a study of T-cell memory formation after mild COVID-19. TCRdb reprocessed the 5' RACE reads with MiXCR, giving one entry per CDR3 protein. The repertoire holds about 250,000 distinct CDR3 sequences, with under 20% as singletons. The sequencing sample was made of PBMCs or a T cell subset sorted from them (not recorded which). These receptors all stem from a man between 18 and 29 years old who had mild COVID-19 (a few samples of this study predate the infection). Cell type and time point are not known. CDR3s include the opening cysteine and the closing phenylalanine or tryptophan. Each record gives: clone size, D gene, J gene, V gene, CDR3 DNA, CDR3 protein. A D gene is named only where the DNA matches it firmly. A clone size is listed for some rows: how often the clone was seen (once, few, many), or a class if it is expanded.

few TRBD1 TRBJ2-2 TRBV6-5 TGTGCCAGCAGTTACAGACTCCTTGGACAGGACGCGAACACCGGGGAGCTGTTTTTT CASSYRLLGQDANTGELFF
- - TRBJ1-1 TRBV7-9 TGTGCCAGCAGCTGGAGACAGCAAACCACCGAGAAGAACACTGAAGCTTTCTTT CASSWRQQTTEKNTEAFF
- TRBD2 TRBJ2-3 TRBV4-1 TGCGCCAGCAGCCAGGACTTTACTAGCGGAAACACAGATACGCAGTATTTT CASSQDFTSGNTDTQYF
few - TRBJ2-1 TRBV9 TGTGCCAGCAGCCTGTCTGGAGGGGGGGTACAGTTCTTC CASSLSGGGVQFF
few TRBD1 TRBJ2-2 TRBV20-1 TGCAGTGCTAGAGATGGTGGACAGGACACCGGGGAGCTGTTTTTT CSARDGGQDTGELFF
few TRBD1 TRBJ1-4 TRBV7-9 TGTGCCAGCAGCCAACCGCAGGGGGTGATTGAAAAACTGTTTTTT CASSQPQGVIEKLFF
few TRBD1 TRBJ2-2 TRBV9 TGTGCCAGCAGCGTAAGTTCAGGGGGCAACGGCGGGGAGCTGTTTTTT CASSVSSGGNGGELFF
many TRBD1 TRBJ2-1 TRBV5-1 TGCGCCAGCAGCCGGGGACAGGACAATGAGCAGTTCTTC CASSRGQDNEQFF
- - TRBJ1-2 TRBV4-1 TGCGCCAGCAGCCACGGCAGGGATTATGGCTACACCTTC CASSHGRDYGYTF
- - TRBJ1-2 TRBV7-2 TGTGCCAGCAGCTTATTATCAGGAGGGGGGAGCGGCTACACCTTC CASSLLSGGGSGYTF
- - TRBJ1-5 TRBV4-2 TGTGCCAGCAGCCGCCCCGGGGCCAATCAGCCCCAGCATTTT CASSRPGANQPQHF
- TRBD1 TRBJ2-5 TRBV11-2 TGTGCCAGCAGCGTGACAGGGTTAGAGACCCAGTACTTC CASSVTGLETQYF
few TRBD1 TRBJ1-2 TRBV20-1 TGCAGTGGCTCACAGGGGGCGGTTAACTATGGCTACACCTTC CSGSQGAVNYGYTF
few - TRBJ1-1 TRBV5-1 TGCGCCAGCAGCTTGAATCCGGGTATGTCTACAGAAGAAGCTTTCTTT CASSLNPGMSTEEAFF
- - TRBJ1-2 TRBV10-2 TGCGCCAGCAGTGAAGGACGGGCTCTCGTAAGGGATGGCTACACCTTC CASSEGRALVRDGYTF
many TRBD1 TRBJ2-7 TRBV7-8 TGTGCCAGCAGCCCGGACAGGGGATCGTACGAGCAGTACTTC CASSPDRGSYEQYF
- - TRBJ2-1 TRBV6-4 TGTGCCAGCAGCCCCCAGCCGCTTGCCAGGGACTATGAGCAGTTCTTC CASSPQPLARDYEQFF
few - TRBJ2-3 TRBV28 TGTGCCAGCAGTTTATCTGGCGGGGAAAATACGCAGTATTTT CASSLSGGENTQYF
many - TRBJ1-5 TRBV5-6 TGTGCCAGCAGCTTGACAGGTTACAATCAGCCCCAGCATTTT CASSLTGYNQPQHF
- TRBD1 TRBJ1-4 TRBV12-3/TRBV12-4 TGTGCCAGCAGTCGGACAGGGGTTGAAAAACTGTTTTTT CASSRTGVEKLFF
few - TRBJ1-2 TRBV5-1 TGCGCCAGCAGCTTGAGCAGGCTTAACTATGGCTACACCTTC CASSLSRLNYGYTF
few - TRBJ1-3 TRBV6-5 TGTGCCAGCAGAACAGAGAGTGGAAACACCATATATTTT CASRTESGNTIYF
- - TRBJ1-2 TRBV12-3/TRBV12-4 TGTGCCAGCAGTAGTAGAGGGCCCTATGGCTACACCTTC CASSSRGPYGYTF
- TRBD2 TRBJ2-7 TRBV6-2/TRBV6-3 TGTGCCAGCAGTTGGTCCCTAGCGGTGGGAGCTTGGACCTACGAGCAGTACTTC CASSWSLAVGAWTYEQYF
many TRBD1 TRBJ2-5 TRBV5-1 TGTGCCAGCAGCCCTGCCGGGACAGGGGAAGAGACCCAGTACTTC CASSPAGTGEETQYF
few TRBD1 TRBJ1-1 TRBV29-1 TGCAGCGCCGGACAGGGGATCGGAAACACTGAAGCTTTCTTT CSAGQGIGNTEAFF
few TRBD2 TRBJ2-7 TRBV12-5 TGTGCTAGTGGTTTGCTCATAGCGGGAAACTACGAGCAGTACTTC CASGLLIAGNYEQYF
- - TRBJ2-5 TRBV7-8 TGTGCCAGCACCCAACCTCGGACCATACAAGAGACCCAGTACTTC CASTQPRTIQETQYF
- - TRBJ2-3 TRBV3-1 TGTGCCAGCAGCCAGGCAGTCCGCGGCCTCAGCACAGATACGCAGTATTTT CASSQAVRGLSTDTQYF
- TRBD1 TRBJ1-6 TRBV29-1 TGCAGCGTCGGACAGGGGGATAATTCACCCCTCCACTTT CSVGQGDNSPLHF
- TRBD1 TRBJ2-1 TRBV28 TGTGCCAGCAGTTTATTACAGGGGAAATTTGATGAGCAGTTCTTC CASSLLQGKFDEQFF
- - TRBJ2-1 TRBV7-9 TGTGCCAGCAGCTTTGGGCAGGCCGACAATGAGCAGTTCTTC CASSFGQADNEQFF
- TRBD2 TRBJ2-3 TRBV3-1 TGTGCCAGCTCCCCTCTCAACGGGGGGGGCACAGATACGCAGTATTTT CASSPLNGGGTDTQYF
few TRBD1 TRBJ1-1 TRBV18 TGTGCCAGCTCGGGGACAGGTTGGGCTGAAGCTTTCTTT CASSGTGWAEAFF
- TRBD2 TRBJ2-1 TRBV11-2 TGTGCCAGCAGCGATCCGGGACTAGCGGGCCACCAAGGTTACAATGAGCAGTTCTTC CASSDPGLAGHQGYNEQFF
few - TRBJ2-2 TRBV12-3/TRBV12-4 TGTGCCAGCCGACAGAACACCGGGGAGCTGTTTTTT CASRQNTGELFF
- - TRBJ1-5 TRBV18 TGTGCCAGCTCACCAGGGGGGCGGGATCAGCCCCAGCATTTT CASSPGGRDQPQHF
- - TRBJ2-7 TRBV5-1 TGCGCCAGCAGCTTGGTTTCAGGGCCCTACGAGCAGTACTTC CASSLVSGPYEQYF
- TRBD1 TRBJ1-5 TRBV12-3/TRBV12-4 TGTGCCAGCAGACCGGGACAGGGAAGCAATCAGCCCCAGCATTTT CASRPGQGSNQPQHF
few - TRBJ2-2 TRBV3-1 TGTGCCAGCAGCCAATACCCCGGGGAGCTGTTTTTT CASSQYPGELFF
few - TRBJ1-1 TRBV9 TGTGCCAGCAGCGTAGACCCAGTGCCCTTGGGAACTGAAGCTTTCTTT CASSVDPVPLGTEAFF
- - TRBJ2-7 TRBV2 TGTGCCAGCAGTGAATGGGGCGGCGAGCAGTACTTC CASSEWGGEQYF
- - TRBJ1-2 TRBV29-1 TGCAGCGTTGAAGCCCGGGGGGTCTATGGCTACACCTTC CSVEARGVYGYTF
- - TRBJ2-2 TRBV6-5 TGTGCCAGCAGTTACGCAGGGGAGAACGGGGAGCTGTTTTTT CASSYAGENGELFF
- - TRBJ2-5 TRBV14 TGTGCCAGCAGCCCCCACTCGGATTCCCAAGAGACCCAGTACTTC CASSPHSDSQETQYF
few - TRBJ1-1 TRBV27 TGTGCCAGCAGAAGTCAGGGGGAAGCTTTCTTT CASRSQGEAFF